This T cell receptor (beta chain) was captured by sequencing in a study of CD8 T cells in Susac syndrome. Broader study findings: Repertoires of Susac syndrome CD4+ T cells lacked clonal expansion.

CDR1 SGDLS and CDR2 YYNGEE come from the germline V gene. The CDR3 is 15 residues long. The V gene lost 0 bases and the J gene lost 5 bases, with 14 bases spanning the gap. As to this clonotype: Its matching antigen is unknown.

The study sequenced TCR beta in blood CD8+ and CD4+ T cells. Through negative isolation, CD4+ and CD8+ T cells were obtained, while TEMRA cells were enriched using FACS. cDNA came from roughly 0.53 to 1 ug RNA primed by random hexamers. One entry per CDR3 protein results from TCRdb running MiXCR on the immunoSEQ multiplex PCR reads. The table records 100,000 to 150,000 distinct CDR3 sequences, 96% of them present only once. The chain combines TRBV9 with TRBJ1-2; a weak D match, TRBD1 (6 bases). Sequences were obtained from CD4+ T cells from PBMCs. This receptor was identified in a human donor with Susac syndrome. CDR3 residues: CASSVEREGDYGYTF. In DNA, the CDR3 is TGTGCCAGCAGCGTAGAGAGGGAGGGGGATTATGGCTACACCTTC. Full variable domain (missing parts from reference TRBV9 and TRBJ1-2): DSGVTQTPKHLITATGQRVTLRCSPRSGDLSVYWYQQSLDQGLQFLIQYYNGEERAKGNILERFSAQQFPDLHSELNLSSLELGDSALYFCASSVEREGDYGYTFGSGTRLTVV.